This T cell receptor beta chain was observed in a study of T cells in Graves' hyperthyroidism and ophthalmopathy. Authors of the study amplified TCR beta CDR3 regions from RNA transcripts. The TCR CDR3 was amplified in a first-round RT-PCR using the HTBI primer set. TCRdb recomputed calls from the multiplex PCR reads with MiXCR, one row per CDR3 protein. This table holds 400,000 or so distinct CDR3 sequences, roughly 15% found once. The V and J ends lost 5 bases and 6 bases respectively, with 11 bases between them. CDR3 size: 13 residues. CDR1 SGHVS and CDR2 FQNEAQ come from the germline V gene. This clonotype has ten or more counts.

The TCR comes from an older woman with Graves' ophthalmopathy. The sample taken for sequencing was blood. The chain employs TRBV7-8 and TRBJ2-1, with a tentative D call TRBD1 (5 bases). CDR3 bases: TGTGCCAGCAGCCCGCGGACACCCAATGAGCAGTTCTTC. It translates to CASSPRTPNEQFF.